These 10 T cell receptor beta chains came from one sample sequenced in a study of blood T cell repertoires in COVID-19. Using immunoSEQ multiplex PCR, the repertoire was profiled, and TCRdb retains in-frame clones only, with some absent. The profile shows 88,000 or so clones, about 76% of them singletons. The sample comprised peripheral blood. These receptor sequences come from a human donor in a cohort sampled during active COVID-19.

The chain links TRBV7-2 to TRBJ2-5; 8 nucleotides align to TRBD1. The ends lost 6 bases at V and 8 bases at J; junction bases unmatched: 11. CDR3 length: 14 amino acids. Germline V gene lookup returns CDR1 SGHTA and CDR2 FQGNSA. CDR3 residues: CASSPGGAGQTQYF. CDR3 nucleotide sequence: TGTGCCAGCAGTCCAGGGGGCGCGGGGCAAACCCAGTACTTC.

The rearrangement uses TRBV5-1 and TRBJ1-1, with TRBD1 matching over 9 bases. The V and J ends lost 3 bases and 1 base, in that order; junction bases with no gene match: 4. CDR3 length: 15 residues. Germline CDR1 SGHRS, CDR2 YFSETQ. Here the CDR3 reads CASSWGQGWNTEAFF. The CDR3 coding sequence is TGCGCCAGCAGCTGGGGACAGGGTTGGAACACTGAAGCTTTCTTT.

The chain employs TRBV5-8 and TRBJ2-1; maybe TRBD1 (6 bases). This CDR3 is built from 14 residues. Trimming shortened V by 3 bases and J by 4 bases, and 11 bases separated the two germline ends. Germline CDR1 reads SGHTS; CDR2 reads YDEGEE. The CDR3 DNA sequence: TGTGCCAGCAGCTCCCGGGACAAGTACAATGAGCAGTTCTTC. This gives the protein CASSSRDKYNEQFF. Complete variable domain (other parts from reference TRBV5-8 and TRBJ2-1): EAGVTQSPTHLIKTRGQQATLRCSPISGHTSVYWYQQALGLGLQFLLWYDEGEERNRGNFPPRFSGRQFPNYSSELNVNALELEDSALYLCASSSRDKYNEQFFGPGTRLTVL.

The chain uses TRBV18 and TRBJ2-1; 7 nucleotides align to TRBD1. The CDR3 is 16 residues long. The V segment lost 5 bases and the J segment 0 bases; nucleotides outside the gene matches: 7. CDR1 KGHSH and CDR2 LQKENI come from the germline V gene. The CDR3 spells CASSTRQGSSYNEQFF. The CDR3, as DNA: TGTGCCAGCTCAACCCGACAGGGAAGCTCCTACAATGAGCAGTTCTTC.

CDR3 bases: TGTGCCAGCAGCCCCGGGACAGCGGACACGTACTCCTACGAGCAGTACTTC. Translation: CASSPGTADTYSYEQYF. The V gene is TRBV7-9, the J gene TRBJ2-7, with 7 nucleotides matching TRBD1. This CDR3 region has 17 residues. CDR1 is SEHNR and CDR2 is FQNEAQ in the germline V gene (reference sequence). V trimming: 5 bases; J trimming: 0 bases; junction bases outside the gene matches: 13.

The V and J genes are TRBV2 and TRBJ1-2, with TRBD1 matching over 7 bases. CDR3 length: 14 residues. The V gene's germline CDR1 is SNHLY and CDR2 FYNNEI. With 3 bases clipped from V and 4 bases from J, the junction kept 5 bases outside the gene matches. CDR3 in amino acids: CASSDRSGGYGYTF. The CDR3 DNA reads TGTGCCAGCAGTGATAGATCAGGGGGCTATGGCTACACCTTC.

The genes are TRBV29-1 and TRBJ2-3; D may be TRBD1 (6 bases). Germline V CDR1 and CDR2: SQVTM, ANQGSEA. V was cut by 3 bases and J by 5 bases, with 12 bases left in between. CDR3 size: 13 residues. The CDR3 coding sequence is TGCAGCGTTGAGTTGGGGGCGGGAGATACGCAGTATTTT. This translates into CSVELGAGDTQYF.

In DNA, the CDR3 is TGTGCCAGCTCACCCGGACAGGGCGAAGGTTCTGGGGCCAACGTCCTGACTTTC. Amino acid sequence: CASSPGQGEGSGANVLTF. The chain uses TRBV18 and TRBJ2-6; 8 bases map to TRBD1. Trimming cost V 3 bases and J 1 base; bases outside gene matches: 8. The CDR3 is made up of 18 amino acids. Per germline, CDR1 KGHSH and CDR2 LQKENI. The variable domain in full, with the rest retrieved from reference TRBV18 and TRBJ2-6, is NAGVMQNPRHLVRRRGQEARLRCSPMKGHSHVYWYRQLPEEGLKFMVYLQKENIIDESGMPKERFSAEFPKEGPSILRIQQVVRGDSAAYFCASSPGQGEGSGANVLTFGAGSRLTVL.

This chain uses TRBV5-1 with TRBJ2-1, with D possibly being TRBD1 (5 bases). Germline V gene data show CDR1 as SGHRS and CDR2 as YFSETQ. The germline V and J ends were trimmed by 1 base and 8 bases, with 10 bases remaining between them. The CDR3 spans 13 residues. In DNA form, the CDR3 reads TGCGCCAGCAGCTTGCGGCAGGGCGATGAGCAGTTCTTC. It is translated as CASSLRQGDEQFF.

This chain connects TRBV28 to TRBJ2-5, with TRBD1 identical over 7 bases. CDR3 length equals 13 residues. In germline, CDR1 is MDHEN, CDR2 SYDVKM. With V trimmed by 6 bases and J by 3 bases, 4 bases remained unmatched. The CDR3 spells CASRRTGEETQYF. CDR3 sequence (DNA): TGTGCCAGCAGACGGACAGGCGAAGAGACCCAGTACTTC.